This T cell receptor beta chain was found in a study of blood T cell repertoires in COVID-19. Only in-frame clones appear in the TCRdb table, and some are missing; sequencing was by immunoSEQ multiplex PCR. The sample records 200,000 or so clones, about 88% being singletons. Germline V lookup: CDR1 SGHRS, CDR2 YFSETQ. J lost 5 bases, V lost 0 bases, and 3 bases had no gene match. CDR3 length equals 16 residues. The gene calls are TRBV5-1 and TRBJ1-6; 9 bases agree with TRBD1. This clonotype originated in a man in his thirties or forties with active or convalescent COVID-19. Sequences were obtained from peripheral blood. The CDR3 reads CASSLADRGHNSPLHF. CDR3 DNA: TGCGCCAGCAGCTTGGCGGACAGGGGCCATAATTCACCCCTCCACTTT. The variable domain in full, completed from reference TRBV5-1 and TRBJ1-6, reads KAGVTQTPRYLIKTRGQQVTLSCSPISGHRSVSWYQQTPGQGLQFLFEYFSETQRNKGNFPGRFSGRQFSNSRSEMNVSTLELGDSALYLCASSLADRGHNSPLHFGNGTRLTVT.